This T cell receptor beta chain was recorded in a study of post-analysis software for immune sequencing data. Broader study findings: When compared against controls, multiple sclerosis patients showed significantly lower normalized Chao1 diversity. Compared with controls, patients had more of roughly five TRBV segments, including TRBV5-6, TRBV5-1 and TRBV20-1.

This CDR3 has 15 residues. V dropped 6 bases and J dropped 4 bases, with 13 bases sitting between them. Germline CDR1 and CDR2: PRHDT and FYEKMQ (reference sequence). This clonotype was found a few times. Its antigen is not identified. Unique molecular identifiers tagged the TCR beta cDNA libraries. In TCRdb, the PCR reads were re-called with MiXCR into one record per CDR3 protein. Among about 150,000 distinct CDR3 sequences, 25% to 35% were seen once, and the ten largest hold about 1.6%. The sequenced sample was blood. The genes are TRBV13 and TRBJ1-6; D is undetermined. This sequence was found in a girl between 5 and 17 years old with multiple sclerosis. This chain's CDR3 is CASSYNRGYNSPLHF. DNA of the CDR3: TGTGCCAGCAGTTACAACCGAGGTTATAATTCACCCCTCCACTTT.